The 29 T cell receptor beta chains presented below share a single source sample, sequenced in a study of CXCR3-negative and CXCR3-positive naive CD8 T cells. Study results and limitations: CXCR3-negative naive cells had less hydrophobic TRB CDR3s than did CXCR3-positive naive cells.

These receptors have no identified antigens. Preparation of TRB cDNA libraries relied on 5' RACE carrying UMI labels. TCRdb reprocessed the 5' RACE reads; each CDR3 protein has one entry and no DNA is given. The data show some 50,000 distinct CDR3 sequences, and the top ten clones hold 0.56%. The sample was naive CXCR3+ CD8+ T cells from blood. Subset of the sample: CD45RO-CCR7+CD27+CD95- naive CD8+ T cells expressing CXCR3 (TNR3+). The source of these receptors is a human donor in good health. Some clones in this sample may be carry-over from other donors' samples.

V is TRBV12-3 or TRBV12-4 and J is TRBJ2-5. The CDR3 has 13 residues. CDR3 sequence reads: CASSLEQRETQYF.

The gene calls are TRBV29-1 and TRBJ1-1. Germline values: CDR1 SQVTM, CDR2 ANQGSEA. This CDR3 contains 11 residues. The CDR3 here is CSVTISPEAFF.

The chain recombines TRBV10-1 with TRBJ2-3. Germline CDR1 reads WNHNN; CDR2 reads SYGVQD (reference sequence). This CDR3 has 13 residues. This chain's CDR3 is CASSGTASDTQYF.

This chain uses TRBV27 with TRBJ1-2; TCRdb lists TRBD1, though no DNA is available to test this call. Germline CDR1 and CDR2: MNHEY and SMNVEV (reference sequence). This CDR3 region has 14 residues. CDR3 residues: CASSLSGTGGGYTF.

V and J are TRBV27 and TRBJ2-5; TCRdb outputs TRBD1, but without DNA this stays unchecked. Germline CDR1 reads MNHEY; CDR2 reads SMNVEV (reference sequence). The CDR3 sequence is 19 residues long. The CDR3 loop reads CASSRGTGLYLPDQETQYF.

The rearrangement uses TRBV7-9 and TRBJ1-1. Germline V gives CDR1 SEHNR, CDR2 FQNEAQ (reference sequence). CDR3 length: 16 amino acids. The CDR3 loop is CASSPRAGLMNTEAFF.

The CDR3: CSARRETGPYNEQFF. This sequence joins TRBV20-1 and TRBJ2-1. The length of the CDR3 is 15 residues. The germline V gene encodes CDR1 DFQATT and CDR2 SNEGSKA (reference sequence).

CDR3 amino acids: CASSQALRGAYEQYF. This chain uses TRBV4-1 with TRBJ2-7. The CDR3 has 15 residues. Germline CDR1 reads MGHRA; CDR2 reads YSYEKL.

The chain employs TRBV6-5 and TRBJ2-5; TCRdb lists TRBD2, though no DNA is available to test this call. Germline V CDR1 and CDR2: MNHEY, SVGAGI. The CDR3 is 14 residues long. The CDR3: CASTSGGTQETQYF.

The chain uses TRBV7-9 and TRBJ2-7; TCRdb calls TRBD1, which cannot be checked without DNA. From germline, CDR1 is SEHNR and CDR2 FQNEAQ (reference sequence). This CDR3 region has 14 residues. The CDR3 loop is CASSPRQGRYEQYF.

The gene calls are TRBV5-5 and TRBJ2-1; TCRdb indicates TRBD2, and absent DNA this call remains unverified. CDR1 is SGHKS and CDR2 is YYEKEE in the germline V gene (reference sequence). The length of the CDR3 is 16 residues. The CDR3: CASSLVAGGPLDEQFF. The full variable domain, rest sourced from reference TRBV5-5 and TRBJ2-1, is DAGVTQSPTHLIKTRGQQVTLRCSPISGHKSVSWYQQVLGQGPQFIFQYYEKEERGRGNFPDRFSARQFPNYSSELNVNALLLGDSALYLCASSLVAGGPLDEQFFGPGTRLTVL.

The chain has TRBV28 and TRBJ1-5; checking the TCRdb D call of TRBD1 is not possible without DNA. From germline, CDR1 is MDHEN and CDR2 SYDVKM. The length of the CDR3 is 15 residues. CDR3 protein: CASSLWEDTYQPQHF. Supplemented by reference TRBV28 and TRBJ1-5, the full variable domain reads DVKVTQSSRYLVKRTGEKVFLECVQDMDHENMFWYRQDPGLGLRLIYFSYDVKMKEKGDIPEGYSVSREKKERFSLILESASTNQTSMYLCASSLWEDTYQPQHFGDGTRLSIL.

The chain links TRBV12-3 or TRBV12-4 to TRBJ2-1; no DNA is available, so the TRBD2 call from TCRdb remains unchecked. CDR3 length: 12 residues. The CDR3: CASAGQGHEQFF.

This chain uses TRBV20-1 with TRBJ2-2; the D call of TRBD1 rests on TCRdb alone, since no DNA is present to check it. Germline assignment: CDR1 DFQATT and CDR2 SNEGSKA (reference sequence). The CDR3 is 14 residues long. The CDR3 protein is CSAWTGDNTGELFF.

The rearrangement links TRBV5-5 to TRBJ2-2; TCRdb's assignment of TRBD1 cannot be checked, as there is no DNA. The CDR3 consists of 17 residues. Germline CDR1 SGHKS, CDR2 YYEKEE (reference sequence). The CDR3 spells CASSLLRQGANTGELFF.

The chain employs TRBV29-1 and TRBJ1-1; the TRBD1 assignment by TCRdb is unverifiable without DNA. The CDR3 extends over 13 amino acids. The germline gives CDR1 SQVTM, CDR2 ANQGSEA. The chain's CDR3 is CSVEGGWNTEAFF.

The V gene is TRBV5-4, the J gene TRBJ1-1. The CDR3 sequence is 14 residues long. Germline-derived CDR1 and CDR2 are SGHNT and YYREEE (reference sequence). The CDR3 is CASSLGGMNTEAFF.

The V call is TRBV6-2 or TRBV6-3, the J call TRBJ2-5; TCRdb selects TRBD1, and the lack of DNA leaves this call unchecked. This CDR3 comprises 16 residues. Germline CDR1 and CDR2: MNHEY and SVGEGT. CDR3 loop: CASSLSGATGFETQYF.

The rearrangement uses TRBV7-2 and TRBJ1-3. Germline values: CDR1 SGHTA, CDR2 FQGNSA. The CDR3 sequence is 12 residues long. CDR3 protein: CASSLGGNTIYF.

The chain couples TRBV9 to TRBJ1-4; TCRdb reports TRBD1, a call that lacks DNA to check it against. Germline CDR1 and CDR2: SGDLS and YYNGEE. The CDR3 has 14 amino acids. The CDR3 loop reads CASSPPTGEGKLFF.

The V and J genes are TRBV14 and TRBJ2-7. Germline V gene data show CDR1 as SGHDN and CDR2 as FVKESK. CDR3 length equals 15 residues. This CDR3 reads CASSQYTDSSYEQYF. Drawing the rest from reference TRBV14 and TRBJ2-7, the complete variable domain is EAGVTQFPSHSVIEKGQTVTLRCDPISGHDNLYWYRRVMGKEIKFLLHFVKESKQDESGMPNNRFLAERTGGTYSTLKVQPAELEDSGVYFCASSQYTDSSYEQYFGPGTRLTVT.

V gene TRBV29-1 combines with J gene TRBJ2-5; TCRdb's D gene call, TRBD2, goes unchecked for lack of DNA. CDR1 is SQVTM, CDR2 ANQGSEA, per germline. The CDR3 length is 15 residues. The CDR3 sequence is CSVEFTAGVRETQYF.

The rearrangement uses TRBV29-1 and TRBJ2-1. There are 13 residues in the CDR3. Germline CDR1 is SQVTM and CDR2 is ANQGSEA. CDR3 protein: CSVHGGPYNEQFF.

The chain has TRBV5-6 and TRBJ2-5; TCRdb designates TRBD1, a call that cannot be tested without DNA. Germline V gene data show CDR1 as SGHDT and CDR2 as YYEEEE. The CDR3 consists of 15 residues. The chain's CDR3 is CASNIPRGGGETQYF. Based on the CDR3 plus reference TRBV5-6 and TRBJ2-5, the full variable domain is DAGVTQSPTHLIKTRGQQVTLRCSPKSGHDTVSWYQQALGQGPQFIFQYYEEEERQRGNFPDRFSGHQFPNYSSELNVNALLLGDSALYLCASNIPRGGGETQYFGPGTRLLVL.

The CDR3 sequence is CATSRVGEGATNEKLFF. The gene calls are TRBV15 and TRBJ1-4. Germline V gene lookup returns CDR1 LNHNV and CDR2 YYDKDF (reference sequence). The CDR3 contains 17 residues.

The chain joins TRBV29-1 to TRBJ2-1; the D call of TRBD1 rests on TCRdb alone, since no DNA is present to check it. Germline-derived CDR1 and CDR2 are SQVTM and ANQGSEA. This CDR3 spans 17 amino acids. CDR3 region: CSVEVPPFPETGLRQFF.

The J gene is TRBJ2-7, the V gene TRBV12-3 or TRBV12-4; there is no DNA to check the TCRdb D call of TRBD1. There are 16 residues in the CDR3. The CDR3: CASSLGGAGDSYEQYF.

V and J are TRBV9 and TRBJ2-7; the TCRdb D gene call, TRBD1, has no DNA to confirm it. The CDR3 consists of 14 residues. In germline, CDR1 is SGDLS, CDR2 YYNGEE. The CDR3 spells CASSTQQGAYEQYF.

The chain couples TRBV28 to TRBJ2-1; the D call of TRBD2 rests on TCRdb alone, since no DNA is present to check it. The CDR3 consists of 14 residues. Per the germline V gene, CDR1 is MDHEN and CDR2 is SYDVKM. The CDR3 sequence: CASSTGLVNNEQFF.